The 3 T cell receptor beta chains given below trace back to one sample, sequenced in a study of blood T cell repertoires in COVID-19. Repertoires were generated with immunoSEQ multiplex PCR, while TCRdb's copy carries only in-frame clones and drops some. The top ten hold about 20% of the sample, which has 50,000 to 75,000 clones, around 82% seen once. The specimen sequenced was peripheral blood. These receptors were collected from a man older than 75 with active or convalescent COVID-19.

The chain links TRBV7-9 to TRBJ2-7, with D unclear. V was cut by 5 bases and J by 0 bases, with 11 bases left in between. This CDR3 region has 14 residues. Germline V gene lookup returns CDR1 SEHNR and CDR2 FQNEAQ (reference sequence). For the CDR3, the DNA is TGTGCCAGCAGCCCCGCGGCATTCTCCTACGAGCAGTACTTC. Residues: CASSPAAFSYEQYF. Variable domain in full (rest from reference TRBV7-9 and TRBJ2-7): DTGVSQNPRHKITKRGQNVTFRCDPISEHNRLYWYRQTLGQGPEFLTYFQNEAQLEKSRLLSDRFSAERPKGSFSTLEIQRTEQGDSAMYLCASSPAAFSYEQYFGPGTRLTVT.

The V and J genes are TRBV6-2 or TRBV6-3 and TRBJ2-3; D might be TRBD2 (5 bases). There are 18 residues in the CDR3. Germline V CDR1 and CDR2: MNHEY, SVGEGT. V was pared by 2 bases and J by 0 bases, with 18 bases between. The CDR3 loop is CASSYMEALVPSTDTQYF. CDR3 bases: TGTGCCAGCAGTTACATGGAGGCACTGGTCCCCAGCACAGATACGCAGTATTTT.

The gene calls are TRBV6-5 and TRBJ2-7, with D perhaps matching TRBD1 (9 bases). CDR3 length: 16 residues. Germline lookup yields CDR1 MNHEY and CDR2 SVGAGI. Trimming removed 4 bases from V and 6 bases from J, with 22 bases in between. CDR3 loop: CASSSGGGQGSSEQYF. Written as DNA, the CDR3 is TGTGCCAGCAGTTCGGGGGGGGGACAGGGTTCTAGCGAGCAGTACTTC.